The clone carrying this T cell receptor beta chain was found a few times. The antigen remains undetermined. Germline V gene sequence: CDR1 SGHDN, CDR2 FVKESK. This CDR3 has 16 amino acids. Trimming stripped 4 bases from V and 3 bases from J, with 13 bases between. This entry comes from a study of T cells after yellow fever vaccination. Study details: With SMART-Seq v4 Ultra Low Input, the fractions containing low cell numbers were prepared.

Study-wide findings and caveats: Though weaker, the secondary response peaked faster, on day 5 versus 15. Among primary-vaccination clones, most reappeared after the booster, at about 95% for CD4 and 88% for CD8.

Via MiXCR, TCRdb re-called the 5' RACE reads, giving one row per CDR3 protein. Found here are around 140,000 distinct CDR3 sequences, more than 6.5% of them singletons; the top ten hold approximately 0.61%. This receptor was identified in a man younger than 40 who received the YFV17D yellow fever vaccine. The sample in question was CD4+ T cells sorted from PBMCs, obtained 10 days after the yellow fever booster vaccination. The chain uses TRBV14 and TRBJ2-6; no clear D gene. CDR3 DNA: TGTGCCAGCAGCCGATACCCCCAGGTTGGGGCCAACGTCCTGACTTTC. It is translated as CASSRYPQVGANVLTF.